This T cell receptor (beta chain) was sequenced during a study of radiation and T cells in renal cell carcinoma (dated by TCRdb to about 2020). Regarding the study in general: The samples were obtained from a clinical trial, where primary renal cell carcinomas were treated with 15 Gy stereotactic body radiation therapy and then removed by nephrectomy 4 weeks afterward. In the approximately 49 samples combined, roughly 4.4 million unique CDR3 nucleotide sequences were found, encoding 2,658,974 unique CDR3 amino acid sequences. In total, fewer than 55 samples, comprising 25 or so tumors and around 27 peripheral blood samples, were subjected to TCR beta sequencing.

The research as a whole found: Effects of radiation dose or scheduling on the TCR repertoire could not be addressed with the single-armed trial design. No pretreatment tumor biopsies were available, so the baseline intratumoral presence of clonotypes could not be determined. Blood repertoire dynamics were not followed beyond 4 weeks after treatment. In blood, the top tumor clonotypes increased between baseline and 2 weeks post-radiation and then shrank by 4 weeks, which suggests that tumor-resident clones expanded only transiently.

TCR beta libraries were generated from genomic DNA with the immunoSEQ kit, following the manufacturer's recommendations. To prepare libraries, a first multiplex PCR with proprietary primers was run, followed by a second PCR that added unique barcodes, and a bead cleanup was done after each round. A positive control reaction and a negative control reaction, both provided in the kit, were run with every batch of samples. The final libraries were assessed on an Agilent 4200 TapeStation D1000 ScreenTape, pooled by volume, and quantified by qPCR. Sequencing ran on an Illumina NextSeq500 with a MidOutput 150-cycle cartridge, using 156 Read1 and 15 Index1 cycles with kit custom primers. The pooled library was loaded at around 1.1 pM with a roughly 22% PhiX control spike-in. The published analysis was carried out like this. Vendor-processed data were analyzed in R, and a clonotype was defined as all T cells sharing the same CDR3 nucleotide sequence. In the clone abundance analyses, frequencies in each sample were normalized to that sample's 10,000 most abundant clones. Public T cell clones, which averaged fewer than five per sample, were excluded before analysis. A difference in abundance of at least 32-fold between compartments was used to define tumor-enriched and baseline blood-enriched clonotypes. Clonotypes expanded or contracted between blood time points were identified with a beta-binomial differential abundance model. The Baroni-Urbani and Buser coefficient was used to measure tumor-blood repertoire similarity, and groups were compared with two-tailed Wilcoxon tests in R. TCRdb took this table from immuneACCESS and kept in-frame rearrangements with V and J called. Such tables lack part of the clones; where checked against another copy, unresolved V genes explain under half of the gap, and the rest is unexplained. V, J and clone size are taken as reported in that table, and D and trimming were inferred from the DNA itself. The sample table holds 110,000 to 150,000 clones, of which roughly 84% were seen once. The leading ten clones occupy 12% of the sample.

Taken with the paper, the label for time point translates to: baseline pretreatment blood. The treatment or condition label, read with the paper, signifies: 15 Gy SBRT to primary tumor, nephrectomy 4 weeks later. To track tumor-enriched clonotypes, serial peripheral blood was sampled from radiation-treated patients at baseline and at 2 weeks and 4 weeks after SBRT. All patients had renal cell carcinoma with clear cell pathology. The QIAamp DNA Blood Mini Kit (Qiagen) was used to prepare genomic DNA for TCR sequencing. The analyses included only samples that passed all quality control checks. A note on this clone: The target of this receptor is not known. No base quality information exists; no much larger clone differs at one position.

The germline V and J ends show losses of 10 bases and 5 bases respectively, and no gene match explains 10 bases of the junction. CDR1 and CDR2, per the germline V gene, are MDHEN and SYDVKM. The CDR3 has 13 amino acids, counting the end cysteine and phenylalanine. Of all the DNA, just the CDR3 is kept, 39 bases in frame from base 1. The sequence was collected from a woman between 50 and 59 years old with renal cell carcinoma. This specimen consisted of blood, obtained from a patient whose treatment included radiotherapy and nephrectomy. This sequence uses TRBV28 and TRBJ1-1; the junction holds 7 bases that match TRBD1. The DNA sequence is as follows: TGTGCCACCAAGACAGGGTCGTGGACTGAAGCTTTCTTT. This codes for CATKTGSWTEAFF.